The following is a T cell receptor beta chain sequence with its context. Its antigen is currently unknown. Germline assignment: CDR1 SQVTM and CDR2 ANQGSEA. CDR3 length equals 15 residues. Between the trimmed V and J ends, which lost 6 bases and 3 bases, there was a span of 17 bases. Primers included in the PCR were 60 Vbeta and 13 Jbeta primers. Repertoires were generated with immunoSEQ multiplex PCR, while TCRdb's copy carries only in-frame clones and drops some. This table has 150,000 to 200,000 clones, approximately 80% appearing once. The sample belongs to a study of cytomegalovirus exposure and HLA in healthy donors. Findings and limits, study-wide: The authors later linked a missense DCLRE1C variant to TCR beta V- and J-gene trimming. Accurate prediction of HLA-A and HLA-B alleles (for most subjects) was reportedly achieved from TCR beta sequences.

Sequencing used PBMCs. The receptor's source is a middle-aged man in good health and CMV-seropositive. The gene calls are TRBV29-1 and TRBJ2-2; D gene ambiguous. CDR3 in DNA: TGCAGCGTCGAGAACCAGGAAAGATACACCGGGGAGCTGTTTTTT. It encodes CSVENQERYTGELFF.